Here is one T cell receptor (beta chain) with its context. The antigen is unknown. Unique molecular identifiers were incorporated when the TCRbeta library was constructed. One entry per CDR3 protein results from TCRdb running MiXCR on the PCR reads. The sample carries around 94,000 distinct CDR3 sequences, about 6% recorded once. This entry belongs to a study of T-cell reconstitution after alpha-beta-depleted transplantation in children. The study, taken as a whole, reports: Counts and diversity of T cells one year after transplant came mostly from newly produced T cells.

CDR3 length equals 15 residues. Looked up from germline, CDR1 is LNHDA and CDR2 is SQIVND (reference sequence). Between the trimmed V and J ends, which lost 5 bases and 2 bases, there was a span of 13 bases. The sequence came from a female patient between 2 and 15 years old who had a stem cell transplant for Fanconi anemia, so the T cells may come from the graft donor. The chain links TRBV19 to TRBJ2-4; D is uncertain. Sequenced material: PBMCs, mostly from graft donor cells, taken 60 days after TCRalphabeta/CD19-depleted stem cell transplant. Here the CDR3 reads CASSHLGLSKNIQYF. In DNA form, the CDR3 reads TGTGCCAGTAGTCATCTCGGCTTGTCCAAAAACATTCAGTACTTC. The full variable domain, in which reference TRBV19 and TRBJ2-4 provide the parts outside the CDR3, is DGGITQSPKYLFRKEGQNVTLSCEQNLNHDAMYWYRQDPGQGLRLIYYSQIVNDFQKGDIAEGYSVSREKKESFPLTVTSAQKNPTAFYLCASSHLGLSKNIQYFGAGTRLSVL.